The 11 T cell receptor beta chains reported below all come from one sample, sequenced in a study of T cell responses to AZD1222 COVID-19 vaccine. The data were produced by immunoSEQ multiplex PCR, yet TCRdb's version contains in-frame clones alone and is incomplete. The repertoire holds 95,000 to 150,000 clones, with about 85% as singletons. Here the sequenced sample was peripheral blood, taken on day 0 of AZD1222 vaccination. These TCRs come from an adult in good health.

V is TRBV5-5 and J is TRBJ2-1; 15 nucleotides match TRBD2. CDR3 size: 15 residues. J gave up 8 bases and V 5 bases, and 5 bases lay outside the gene matches. In germline, CDR1 is SGHKS, CDR2 YYEKEE (reference sequence). Here the CDR3 reads CASRGLAGGPDEQFF. DNA of the CDR3: TGTGCCAGCAGAGGACTAGCGGGGGGGCCCGATGAGCAGTTCTTC.

In this sample, this clone turned up many times. This chain connects TRBV4-1 to TRBJ1-1; D unresolved. V was clipped by 2 bases and J by 5 bases, with 15 bases between them. The CDR3 runs to 15 residues. CDR1 is MGHRA, CDR2 YSYEKL, per germline. DNA for the CDR3: TGCGCCAGCAGCCAACGTGAAGGCAGTTGGACTGAAGCTTTCTTT. Amino acids: CASSQREGSWTEAFF.

This clone was detected a few times. The V call is TRBV4-3, the J call TRBJ2-7; no clear D gene. Per the germline V gene, CDR1 is LGHNA and CDR2 is YSLEER. Trimming shortened V by 0 bases and J by 6 bases, and 9 bases separated the two germline ends. The length of the CDR3 is 13 residues. The CDR3 is CASSQDTGTEQYF. CDR3 bases: TGCGCCAGCAGCCAAGATACGGGTACCGAGCAGTACTTC.

The chain joins TRBV6-5 to TRBJ1-2; no clear D gene. The germline V gene has CDR1 MNHEY and CDR2 SVGAGI. Trimming pared 2 bases from V and 7 bases from J, leaving 17 bases between. The CDR3 has 15 amino acids. CDR3 in amino acids: CASSYAFGGIGGYTF. In DNA form, the CDR3 reads TGTGCCAGCAGTTACGCGTTCGGCGGGATAGGTGGCTACACCTTC.

The chain links TRBV7-9 to TRBJ2-7; TRBD2 agrees at 10 bases. The CDR3 extends over 15 amino acids. After removal of 1 base from V and 4 bases from J, the junction contained 4 bases not matched to a gene. CDR1 and CDR2 (germline): SEHNR, FQNEAQ (reference sequence). CDR3 residues: CASSLGSSGGYEQYF. In DNA, the CDR3 is TGTGCCAGCAGCTTAGGGTCTAGCGGGGGATACGAGCAGTACTTC.

This clone was observed a single time. V is TRBV5-1 and J is TRBJ2-1; weak D call: TRBD1 (6 bases). The CDR3 extends over 12 amino acids. Trimming pared 3 bases from V and 12 bases from J, leaving 13 bases between. Germline V lookup: CDR1 SGHRS, CDR2 YFSETQ. The CDR3 protein is CASSWDTQGQFF. The CDR3 DNA sequence: TGCGCCAGCAGCTGGGACACCCAGGGGCAGTTCTTC.

In regard to this clone: Sequence at one end of the junction differs from germline and may be a read error. The chain has TRBV7-7 and TRBJ1-2; 7 nucleotides match TRBD1. In germline, CDR1 is SSHAT, CDR2 FNYEAQ (reference sequence). The CDR3 totals 14 residues. CDR3 sequence: CASSLTGKHYGYTF. The CDR3 DNA reads TGTGCTAGCAGCTTGACAGGGAAACACTATGGCTACACCTTC.

This chain connects TRBV25-1 to TRBJ1-5, with D tentatively TRBD1 (5 bases). From germline, CDR1 is MGHDK and CDR2 SYGVNS. V lost 3 bases, J lost 9 bases, and 12 bases lay in between. The CDR3 loop spans 13 amino acids. CDR3 region: CASSEVRGWPQHF. CDR3 DNA: TGTGCCAGCAGTGAGGTAAGGGGCTGGCCCCAGCATTTT.

The CDR3, as DNA: TGTGCCAGCGGCCTCCTTATAGAGGGGCAGTTCTTC. It translates to CASGLLIEGQFF. This chain links TRBV6-5 with TRBJ2-1; D might be TRBD2 (5 bases). V lost 8 bases, J lost 12 bases, and 17 bases lay in between. This CDR3 spans 12 amino acids. CDR1 MNHEY and CDR2 SVGAGI come from the germline V gene.

The chain employs TRBV29-1 and TRBJ2-7; 12 bases line up with TRBD2. Germline CDR1 and CDR2: SQVTM and ANQGSEA. Trimming took 3 bases from V and 1 from J; bases not matched to a gene: 10. The CDR3 length is 17 residues. The CDR3 DNA reads TGCAGCGTTGATCGGCGGAGCGGGACTAGCGGGTCCTACGAGCAGTACTTC. Protein: CSVDRRSGTSGSYEQYF.

The chain has TRBV12-5 and TRBJ2-2; D is uncertain. Trimming removed 6 bases at V and 8 bases at J, with 10 bases between. This CDR3 comprises 12 residues. Germline V gives CDR1 LGHNT, CDR2 FRNRAP. CDR3 sequence: CASGLATGELFF. CDR3 nucleotides: TGTGCTAGTGGCTTAGCCACGGGGGAGCTGTTTTTT.